Listed below are T cell receptor beta chains from one sample, sequenced in a study of T-cell memory formation after mild COVID-19. TCRdb re-analysed the 5' RACE reads in MiXCR, keeping a single row per CDR3 protein. The sample lists about 290,000 distinct CDR3 sequences; more than 15% were seen once. Sample: PBMCs or a T cell subset sorted from them (not recorded which). These receptors all stem from a man aged 18 to 30 who had mild COVID-19 (a few samples of this study predate the infection). Cell type and time point are not known. The CDR3 runs from the conserved cysteine through the conserved F or W. D genes are given only for firm matches. Expanded clones get a size class; other rows say once, few or many, or leave the size out.

d_call j_call clone_size v_call cdr3_aa cdr3_nt
TRBD2 TRBJ2-5 many TRBV12-3/TRBV12-4 CASSLDGGAETQYF TGTGCCAGCAGTTTGGACGGGGGGGCTGAGACCCAGTACTTC
. TRBJ1-5 few TRBV6-2/TRBV6-3 CASSYRSGAYSNQPQHF TGTGCCAGCAGTTACCGGTCAGGGGCCTATAGCAATCAGCCCCAGCATTTT
. TRBJ2-1 few TRBV9 CASSVTTDMDAYNEQFF TGTGCCAGCAGCGTAACAACAGACATGGATGCCTACAATGAGCAGTTCTTC
. TRBJ2-7 . TRBV30 CAWSAGSGYEQYF TGTGCCTGGAGTGCCGGGAGTGGGTACGAGCAGTACTTC
. TRBJ2-5 few TRBV6-5 CASSYSSIQETQYF TGTGCCAGCAGTTACTCGAGCATACAAGAGACCCAGTACTTC
. TRBJ2-1 many TRBV6-6 CASSYLNEQFF TGTGCCAGCAGTTACCTCAATGAGCAGTTCTTC
. TRBJ2-1 few TRBV15 CATSREGRYNEQFF TGTGCCACCAGCAGAGAGGGCCGTTACAATGAGCAGTTCTTC
TRBD2 TRBJ2-2 few TRBV24-1 CATSDSFGGVTGELFF TGTGCCACCAGTGACTCCTTCGGGGGGGTCACCGGGGAGCTGTTTTTT
. TRBJ1-1 many TRBV27 CASSLMSNTEAFF TGTGCCAGCAGTTTGATGTCGAACACTGAAGCTTTCTTT
. TRBJ2-6 once TRBV11-2 CASSQPAGANVLTF TGTGCCAGCAGCCAGCCGGCTGGGGCCAACGTCCTGACTTTC
TRBD1 TRBJ1-2 . TRBV7-2 CASSPPRTGYGYTF TGTGCCAGCAGCCCGCCCCGGACAGGCTATGGCTACACCTTC
. TRBJ2-1 many TRBV5-1 CASRPSLGDEQFF TGCGCCAGCAGACCCTCCCTTGGGGATGAGCAGTTCTTC
. TRBJ1-5 many TRBV11-2 CASSPAGQPQHF TGTGCCAGCAGCCCAGCAGGACAGCCCCAGCATTTT
TRBD2 TRBJ2-1 . TRBV10-3 CAISGLAGGPNEQFF TGTGCCATCAGCGGACTAGCGGGGGGACCTAATGAGCAGTTCTTC
. TRBJ2-1 few TRBV3-1 CASSHLGSKGNEQFF TGTGCCAGCAGCCATTTAGGGTCGAAGGGCAATGAGCAGTTCTTC
. TRBJ2-5 many TRBV18 CASSPGSAVETQYF TGTGCCAGCTCACCAGGCTCGGCGGTAGAGACCCAGTACTTC
. TRBJ2-1 . TRBV7-9 CASSLEPYNEQFF TGTGCCAGCAGCTTGGAACCATACAATGAGCAGTTCTTC
. TRBJ2-5 many TRBV5-1 CASSLVGRSRVETQYF TGCGCCAGCAGCTTGGTTGGTAGAAGCAGAGTAGAGACCCAGTACTTC
TRBD1 TRBJ2-7 . TRBV6-1 CASSSIPGQGSYEQYF TGTGCCAGCAGTTCCATCCCGGGACAGGGCTCCTACGAGCAGTACTTC
. TRBJ2-7 many TRBV7-9 CASSRRQYEQYF TGTGCCAGCAGCCGTAGACAGTACGAGCAGTACTTC
TRBD1 TRBJ1-2 . TRBV4-3 CASSQDRIGTGLYGYTF TGCGCCAGCAGCCAAGATCGAATAGGGACAGGCCTCTATGGCTACACCTTC
TRBD1 TRBJ2-1 many TRBV28 CASSSWTGGFNEQFF TGTGCCAGCAGTTCCTGGACAGGGGGTTTCAATGAGCAGTTCTTC
. TRBJ2-3 . TRBV29-1 CSVRWDTDTQYF TGCAGCGTTAGGTGGGACACAGATACGCAGTATTTT
TRBD1 TRBJ1-4 . TRBV15 CATSRPQGFEKLFF TGTGCCACCAGCAGACCACAGGGGTTTGAAAAACTGTTTTTT
. TRBJ2-5 few TRBV5-4 CASSFEGPGETQYF TGTGCCAGCAGCTTTGAGGGCCCCGGGGAGACCCAGTACTTC
. TRBJ1-1 few TRBV3-1 CASSRNENTEAFF TGTGCCAGCAGCCGCAATGAGAACACTGAAGCTTTCTTT
. TRBJ2-1 . TRBV7-9 CASSSASAEQFF TGTGCCAGCAGCTCAGCCTCGGCGGAGCAGTTCTTC
. TRBJ2-7 few TRBV21-1 CASSKAFGDRGRFYEQYF TGTGCCAGCAGCAAAGCTTTCGGGGACAGGGGGCGATTCTACGAGCAGTACTTC
. TRBJ1-4 . TRBV12-3/TRBV12-4 CASSFGPEKLFF TGTGCCAGCAGTTTCGGTCCCGAAAAACTGTTTTTT
. TRBJ1-2 . TRBV7-9 CASSLALKNYGYTF TGTGCCAGCAGCTTAGCTCTTAAAAACTATGGCTACACCTTC
TRBD1 TRBJ1-1 many TRBV5-1 CASRRFRGPNTEAFF TGCGCCAGCAGAAGGTTCAGGGGGCCTAATACTGAAGCTTTCTTT
TRBD2 TRBJ2-3 . TRBV9 CASSPRPDSGGTDTQYF TGTGCCAGCAGCCCCCGTCCCGATAGCGGGGGCACAGATACGCAGTATTTT
. TRBJ2-1 once TRBV4-1 CASSQDLVDAMSSYNEQFF TGCGCCAGCAGCCAAGATTTAGTGGACGCGATGAGCTCCTACAATGAGCAGTTCTTC
TRBD2 TRBJ2-3 . TRBV6-1 CASSLAGSSTDTQYF TGTGCCAGCAGTTTAGCGGGGTCCTCCACAGATACGCAGTATTTT
. TRBJ1-2 . TRBV9 CASTPSALTNYGYTF TGTGCCAGCACCCCATCAGCCCTCACTAACTATGGCTACACCTTC
TRBD1 TRBJ1-1 . TRBV2 CASSVYRGNTEAFF TGTGCCAGCAGTGTATACAGGGGGAACACTGAAGCTTTCTTT
TRBD1 TRBJ1-5 . TRBV10-3 CAISEYPTGGNQPQHF TGTGCCATCAGTGAGTACCCCACAGGGGGCAATCAGCCCCAGCATTTT
. TRBJ1-1 . TRBV7-2 CASSLQVTYGTEAFF TGTGCCAGCAGCTTACAAGTTACGTATGGCACTGAAGCTTTCTTT
. TRBJ1-5 few TRBV10-3 CAISDLGQPQHF TGTGCCATCAGTGACCTGGGTCAGCCCCAGCATTTT
TRBD1 TRBJ2-1 few TRBV7-2 CATRQGAYNEQFF TGTGCCACCCGGCAGGGGGCCTACAATGAGCAGTTCTTC
. TRBJ2-3 . TRBV25-1 CASSGRVNTDTQYF TGTGCCAGCAGTGGCAGGGTTAATACAGATACGCAGTATTTT
TRBD1 TRBJ2-1 few TRBV7-2 CASDRVDEQFF TGTGCCAGCGACAGGGTCGATGAGCAGTTCTTC
. TRBJ1-1 few TRBV7-9 CASSLEPGVGLGTEAFF TGTGCCAGCAGCTTAGAGCCCGGGGTAGGGCTGGGCACTGAAGCTTTCTTT
. TRBJ2-3 . TRBV5-1 CASSLLGATDTQYF TGCGCCAGCAGCTTGCTCGGGGCTACAGATACGCAGTATTTT
. TRBJ1-6 . TRBV4-3 CASSRGTTNSPLHF TGCGCCAGCAGCCGCGGGACAACGAATTCACCCCTCCACTTT
. TRBJ2-3 . TRBV29-1 CSVEGSRLGTDTQYF TGCAGCGTTGAAGGGTCGCGGCTAGGTACAGATACGCAGTATTTT
. TRBJ2-2 few TRBV12-3/TRBV12-4 CATLLQEYGELFF TGTGCCACCCTATTACAGGAGTACGGGGAGCTGTTTTTT
TRBD2 TRBJ2-3 few TRBV12-3/TRBV12-4 CASTLHLAGGIDTQYF TGTGCCAGCACCTTACACCTAGCGGGGGGCATAGATACGCAGTATTTT
. TRBJ2-5 few TRBV6-2/TRBV6-3 CASAGVPETQYF TGTGCCAGTGCCGGGGTCCCAGAGACCCAGTACTTC
. TRBJ1-2 . TRBV7-2 CASSKQQYGYTF TGTGCCAGCAGTAAACAGCAATATGGCTACACCTTC
TRBD1 TRBJ1-2 . TRBV7-6 CASSEGTGGNYGYTF TGTGCCAGCAGCGAGGGGACAGGGGGCAACTATGGCTACACCTTC
TRBD2 TRBJ2-5 . TRBV24-1 CATSDPGLAGNQETQYF TGTGCCACCAGTGACCCCGGACTAGCGGGGAATCAAGAGACCCAGTACTTC
. TRBJ2-5 few TRBV7-9 CASRGRGWETQYF TGTGCCAGCAGGGGGAGAGGTTGGGAGACCCAGTACTTC
. TRBJ1-2 few TRBV5-1 CASRTSPSNYGYTF TGCGCCAGCCGGACATCGCCCTCTAACTATGGCTACACCTTC
TRBD1 TRBJ2-1 many TRBV7-2 CASSLDQGANEQFF TGTGCCAGCAGCTTGGACCAGGGGGCCAATGAGCAGTTCTTC
TRBD2 TRBJ2-3 . TRBV4-3 CASSQGAGDTDTQYF TGCGCCAGCAGCCAAGGGGCGGGAGACACAGATACGCAGTATTTT
TRBD1 TRBJ2-3 few TRBV2 CASSENRGFTDTQYF TGTGCCAGCAGTGAAAACAGGGGATTCACAGATACGCAGTATTTT
TRBD1 TRBJ2-5 . TRBV29-1 CSTELQGAGTQYF TGCAGCACGGAATTACAGGGGGCTGGGACCCAGTACTTC
TRBD2 TRBJ2-2 few TRBV5-1 CASSRGLAGVNTGELFF TGCGCCAGCAGCCGAGGACTAGCGGGGGTTAACACCGGGGAGCTGTTTTTT